The present TCR beta chain was sequenced within a study of blood T cell repertoires in COVID-19. As for the study in general: The United States, Italy and Spain supplied acute and convalescent COVID-19 samples. From T cells, B-cell-depleted T cells, or PBMCs came the material, which was cDNA or gDNA.

Seattle enrolled patients during active infection and tracked them longitudinally. With 5 bases removed from V and 3 bases from J, the gap between germline ends came to 17 bases. This CDR3 region has 15 residues. Looked up from germline, CDR1 is GTSNPN and CDR2 is SVGIG (reference sequence). Original analysis: Cell counts per sample came from amplifying reference gene primers. Sequencing used immunoSEQ multiplex PCR; TCRdb keeps in-frame clones, though not all of them. That table furnishes V, J and clone size, whereas the DNA furnished D and trimming. Among just under 45,000 clones listed, approximately 87% were seen once.

This sequence joins TRBV30 and TRBJ2-1; D is uncertain. The receptor's source is a middle-aged man with COVID-19, enrolled during active disease. The sample was peripheral blood. The CDR3 DNA is TGTGCCTGGTTACGCGGCGGAAAATACTACAATGAGCAGTTCTTC. This codes for CAWLRGGKYYNEQFF.